The source of this TCR beta chain is a study of T cell responses to AZD1222 COVID-19 vaccine. The germline V gene has CDR1 SGHVS and CDR2 FQNEAQ. Trimming took 1 base from V and 1 from J, leaving 11 bases between them. The CDR3 extends over 15 amino acids. TCRdb's copy holds only in-frame clones and misses some; the assay was immunoSEQ multiplex PCR. Of fewer than 250,000 clones listed, more than 85% were seen once; the top ten hold approximately 1%. Specimen: peripheral blood, collected on day 0 of MenACWY control vaccination. The TCR originated in an adult in good health. This sequence joins TRBV7-8 and TRBJ2-7; D might be TRBD2 (6 bases). The CDR3 spells CASSLGAGQSYEQYF. For the CDR3, the DNA is TGTGCCAGCAGCTTAGGAGCGGGCCAATCCTACGAGCAGTACTTC.